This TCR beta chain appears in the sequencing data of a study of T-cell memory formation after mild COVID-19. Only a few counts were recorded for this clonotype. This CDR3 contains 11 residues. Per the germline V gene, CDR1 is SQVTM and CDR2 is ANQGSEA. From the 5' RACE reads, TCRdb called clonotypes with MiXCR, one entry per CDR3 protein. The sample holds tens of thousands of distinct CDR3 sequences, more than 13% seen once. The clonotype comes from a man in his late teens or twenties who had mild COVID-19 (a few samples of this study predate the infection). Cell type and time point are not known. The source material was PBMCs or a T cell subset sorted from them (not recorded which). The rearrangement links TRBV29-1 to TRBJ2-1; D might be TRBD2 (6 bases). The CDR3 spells CSGGDYNEQFF. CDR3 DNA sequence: TGCTCCGGGGGAGATTACAATGAGCAGTTCTTC.